This entry lists 5 T cell receptor beta chains sequenced from one sample in a study of T-cell memory formation after mild COVID-19. TCRdb independently ran MiXCR on the 5' RACE reads; one entry per CDR3 protein. The sample consists of 500,000 to 600,000 distinct CDR3 sequences, about a sixth of them appearing once. The specimen sequenced was PBMCs or a T cell subset sorted from them (not recorded which). Receptors were obtained from an adult woman who had mild COVID-19 (a few samples of this study predate the infection). Cell type and time point are not known.

The chain couples TRBV15 to TRBJ2-3; D remains ambiguous. V was shortened by 3 bases and J by 4 bases, with 11 bases between the two germline ends. The length of the CDR3 is 14 residues. Germline CDR1 and CDR2: LNHNV and YYDKDF (reference sequence). CDR3 sequence (DNA): TGTGCCACCAGCAGTCCAGCAACGGCAGATACGCAGTATTTT. As protein: CATSSPATADTQYF.

The chain links TRBV24-1 to TRBJ2-1; 9 positions agree with TRBD2. Germline V lookup: CDR1 KGHDR, CDR2 SFDVKD. The CDR3 length is 19 residues. Losses at the gene ends were 2 bases for V and 0 bases for J; bases not matched to a gene: 10. Written as DNA, the CDR3 is TGTGCCACCAGTGATTCGAAGGCTAGCGGGACCCGCTCCTACAATGAGCAGTTCTTC. Translating gives CATSDSKASGTRSYNEQFF.

V gene TRBV6-6 combines with J gene TRBJ2-5; TRBD2 is a possible D gene (6 bases). V was shortened by 6 bases and J by 5 bases, with 13 bases between the two germline ends. The CDR3 extends over 13 amino acids. Germline V gene data show CDR1 as MNHNY and CDR2 as SVGAGI (reference sequence). CDR3 coding DNA: TGTGCCAGCAGGCGGGGTGGGCCGGAGACCCAGTACTTC. It yields the protein CASRRGGPETQYF.

The table lists this clonotype with a few counts. The V and J genes are TRBV20-1 and TRBJ2-2; no clear D gene. V shed 3 bases and J shed 6 bases, with 11 bases lying between them. This CDR3 is 13 amino acids long. Germline CDR1 DFQATT, CDR2 SNEGSKA (reference sequence). This chain's CDR3 is CSASSGDAGELFF. The CDR3 DNA follows: TGCAGTGCTAGTTCAGGAGACGCCGGGGAGCTGTTTTTT.

In this sample, this clonotype turned up a few times. V is TRBV12-3 or TRBV12-4 and J is TRBJ1-2; D unclear. The CDR3 is 13 amino acids. Trimming left V 5 bases short and J 0 bases short, with 7 bases between. The CDR3 sequence is CASSAQTNYGYTF. CDR3 bases: TGTGCCAGCAGTGCACAGACTAACTATGGCTACACCTTC.